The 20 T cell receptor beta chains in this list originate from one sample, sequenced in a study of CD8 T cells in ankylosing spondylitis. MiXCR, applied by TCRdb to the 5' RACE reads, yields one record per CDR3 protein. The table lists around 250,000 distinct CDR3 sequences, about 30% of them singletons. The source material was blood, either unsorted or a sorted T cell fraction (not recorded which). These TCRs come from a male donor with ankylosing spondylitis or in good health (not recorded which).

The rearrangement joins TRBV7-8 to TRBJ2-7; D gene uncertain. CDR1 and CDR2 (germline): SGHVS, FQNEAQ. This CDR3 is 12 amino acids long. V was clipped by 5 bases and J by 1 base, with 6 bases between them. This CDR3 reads CASSDGSYEQYF. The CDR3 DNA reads TGTGCCAGCAGCGACGGTTCCTACGAGCAGTACTTC.

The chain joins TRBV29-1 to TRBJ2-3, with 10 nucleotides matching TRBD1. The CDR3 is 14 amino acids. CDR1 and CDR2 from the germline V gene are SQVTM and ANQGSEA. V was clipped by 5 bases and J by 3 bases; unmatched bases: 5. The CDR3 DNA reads TGCAGCGTTACCCGGGACAGGGGTACAGATACGCAGTATTTT. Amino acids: CSVTRDRGTDTQYF.

CDR3 residues: CASSVGLASDTQYF. Written as DNA, the CDR3 is TGTGCCAGCAGCGTGGGACTAGCTTCAGATACGCAGTATTTT. The chain is built from TRBV7-2 and TRBJ2-3; 9 bases line up with TRBD2. The CDR3 sequence is 14 residues long. Trimming at V came to 5 bases and at J to 4 bases, leaving 4 bases not matched to a gene. Germline V gene data show CDR1 as SGHTA and CDR2 as FQGNSA. The whole variable domain, filled in from reference TRBV7-2 and TRBJ2-3, reads GAGVSQSPSNKVTEKGKDVELRCDPISGHTALYWYRQSLGQGLEFLIYFQGNSAPDKSGLPSDRFSAERTGGSVSTLTIQRTQQEDSAVYLCASSVGLASDTQYFGPGTRLTVL.

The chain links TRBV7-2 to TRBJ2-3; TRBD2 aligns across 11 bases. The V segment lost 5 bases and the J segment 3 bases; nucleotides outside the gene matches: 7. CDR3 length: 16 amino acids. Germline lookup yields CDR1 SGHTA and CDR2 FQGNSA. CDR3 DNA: TGTGCCAGCAGCAAAAGACTAGCGGGGAAAACAGATACGCAGTATTTT. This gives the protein CASSKRLAGKTDTQYF. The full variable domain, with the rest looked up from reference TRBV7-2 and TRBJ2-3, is GAGVSQSPSNKVTEKGKDVELRCDPISGHTALYWYRQSLGQGLEFLIYFQGNSAPDKSGLPSDRFSAERTGGSVSTLTIQRTQQEDSAVYLCASSKRLAGKTDTQYFGPGTRLTVL.

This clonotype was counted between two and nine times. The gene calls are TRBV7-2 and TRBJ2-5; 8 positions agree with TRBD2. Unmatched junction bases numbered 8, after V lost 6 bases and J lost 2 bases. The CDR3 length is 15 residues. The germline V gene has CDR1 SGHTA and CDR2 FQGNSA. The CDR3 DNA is TGTGCCAGCAGTCAATGGTCGGGGGGGCAAGAGACCCAGTACTTC. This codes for CASSQWSGGQETQYF. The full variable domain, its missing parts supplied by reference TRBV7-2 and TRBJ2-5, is GAGVSQSPSNKVTEKGKDVELRCDPISGHTALYWYRQSLGQGLEFLIYFQGNSAPDKSGLPSDRFSAERTGGSVSTLTIQRTQQEDSAVYLCASSQWSGGQETQYFGPGTRLLVL.

Here the CDR3 reads CSARDRTGGTHNEQFF. The CDR3 coding sequence is TGCAGTGCTAGAGATCGTACGGGGGGGACCCACAATGAGCAGTTCTTC. The chain has TRBV20-1 and TRBJ2-1; TRBD2 agrees at 8 bases. With V trimmed by 0 bases and J by 5 bases, 9 bases remained unmatched. The CDR3 loop spans 16 amino acids. In germline, CDR1 is DFQATT, CDR2 SNEGSKA (reference sequence).

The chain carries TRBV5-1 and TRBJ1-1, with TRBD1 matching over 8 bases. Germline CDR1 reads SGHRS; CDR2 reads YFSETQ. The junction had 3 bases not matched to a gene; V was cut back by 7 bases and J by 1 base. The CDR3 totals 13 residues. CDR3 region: CASAGQGNTEAFF. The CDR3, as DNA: TGCGCCAGCGCCGGACAGGGGAACACTGAAGCTTTCTTT.

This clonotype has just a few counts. The CDR3 region is CSVQTRAGSPLHF. The DNA of the CDR3 is TGCAGCGTCCAGACCCGGGCTGGGTCACCCCTCCACTTT. The chain is built from TRBV29-1 and TRBJ1-6, with D hard to call. The CDR3 consists of 13 residues. The ends were cut back, 6 bases at V and 10 bases at J, with 16 bases in the middle. Germline V gives CDR1 SQVTM, CDR2 ANQGSEA.

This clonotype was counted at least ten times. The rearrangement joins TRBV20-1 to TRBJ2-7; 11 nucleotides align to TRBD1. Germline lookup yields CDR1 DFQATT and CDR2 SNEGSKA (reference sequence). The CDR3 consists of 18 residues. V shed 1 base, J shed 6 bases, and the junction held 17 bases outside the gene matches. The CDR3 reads CSARGAAKGQGGTGEQYF. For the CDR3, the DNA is TGCAGTGCTAGAGGGGCCGCTAAGGGACAGGGGGGGACTGGCGAGCAGTACTTC.

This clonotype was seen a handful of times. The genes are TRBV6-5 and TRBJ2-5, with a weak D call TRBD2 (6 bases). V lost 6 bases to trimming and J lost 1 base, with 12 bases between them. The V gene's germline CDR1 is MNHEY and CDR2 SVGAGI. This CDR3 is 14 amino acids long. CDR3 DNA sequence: TGTGCCAGCAGCTATAACGGGGGCCAAGAGACCCAGTACTTC. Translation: CASSYNGGQETQYF.

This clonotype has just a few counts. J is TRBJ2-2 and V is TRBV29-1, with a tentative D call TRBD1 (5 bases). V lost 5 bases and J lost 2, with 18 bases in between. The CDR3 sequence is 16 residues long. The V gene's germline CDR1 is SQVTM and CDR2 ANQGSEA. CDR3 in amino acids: CSVRSSRTPNTGELFF. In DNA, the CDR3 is TGCAGCGTTCGATCCTCCCGGACACCAAACACCGGGGAGCTGTTTTTT.

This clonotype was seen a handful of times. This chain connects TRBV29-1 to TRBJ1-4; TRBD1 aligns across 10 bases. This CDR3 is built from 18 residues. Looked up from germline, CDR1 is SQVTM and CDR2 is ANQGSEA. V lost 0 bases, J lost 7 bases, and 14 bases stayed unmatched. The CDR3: CSVEDLLNFRDRGEKLFF. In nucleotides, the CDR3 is TGCAGCGTTGAAGATCTTTTGAACTTTCGGGACAGGGGTGAAAAACTGTTTTTT.

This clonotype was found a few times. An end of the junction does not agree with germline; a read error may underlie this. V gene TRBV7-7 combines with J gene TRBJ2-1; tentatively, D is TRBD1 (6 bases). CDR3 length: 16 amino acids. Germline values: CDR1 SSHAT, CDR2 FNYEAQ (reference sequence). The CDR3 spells CASSSTAGVLYNEQFF. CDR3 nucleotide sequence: TGTGCTAGCAGCTCGACGGCAGGGGTGCTCTACAATGAGCAGTTCTTC.

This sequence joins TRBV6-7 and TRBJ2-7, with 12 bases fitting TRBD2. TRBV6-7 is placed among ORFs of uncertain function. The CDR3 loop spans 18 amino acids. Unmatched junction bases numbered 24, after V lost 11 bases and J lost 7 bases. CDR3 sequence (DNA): TGTGCCTTCAGTTTGCTAGCGGGGGGGGCCACTGCCTCTAAGGAGCAGTACTTC. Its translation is CAFSLLAGGATASKEQYF.

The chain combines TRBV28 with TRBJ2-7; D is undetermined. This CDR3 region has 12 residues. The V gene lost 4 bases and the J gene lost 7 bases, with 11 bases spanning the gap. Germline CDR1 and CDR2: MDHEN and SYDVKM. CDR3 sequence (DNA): TGTGCCAGCAGTTCTTCACCCCGGGAGCAGTACTTC. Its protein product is CASSSSPREQYF. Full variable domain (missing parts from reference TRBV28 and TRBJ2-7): DVKVTQSSRYLVKRTGEKVFLECVQDMDHENMFWYRQDPGLGLRLIYFSYDVKMKEKGDIPEGYSVSREKKERFSLILESASTNQTSMYLCASSSSPREQYFGPGTRLTVT.

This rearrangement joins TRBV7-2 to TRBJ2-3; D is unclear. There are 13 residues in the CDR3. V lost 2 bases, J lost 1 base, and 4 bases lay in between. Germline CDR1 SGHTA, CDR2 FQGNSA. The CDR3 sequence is CASSLQGTDTQYF. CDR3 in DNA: TGTGCCAGCAGCTTACAGGGCACAGATACGCAGTATTTT.

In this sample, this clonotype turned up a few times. The CDR3 spells CASSPRRDTQYF. CDR3 DNA sequence: TGTGCCAGCAGCCCAAGAAGGGATACGCAGTATTTT. This sequence joins TRBV11-2 and TRBJ2-3; D is unresolved. Germline V lookup: CDR1 SGHAT, CDR2 FQNNGV. The ends were cut back, 5 bases at V and 6 bases at J, with 9 bases in the middle. This CDR3 is 12 amino acids long.

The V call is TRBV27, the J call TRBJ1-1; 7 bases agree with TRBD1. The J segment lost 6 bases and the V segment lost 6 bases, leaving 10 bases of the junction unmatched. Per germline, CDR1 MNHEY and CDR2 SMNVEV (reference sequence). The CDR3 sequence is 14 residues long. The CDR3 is CASRESQGIAEAFF. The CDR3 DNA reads TGTGCCAGCAGGGAATCACAGGGGATCGCTGAAGCTTTCTTT.

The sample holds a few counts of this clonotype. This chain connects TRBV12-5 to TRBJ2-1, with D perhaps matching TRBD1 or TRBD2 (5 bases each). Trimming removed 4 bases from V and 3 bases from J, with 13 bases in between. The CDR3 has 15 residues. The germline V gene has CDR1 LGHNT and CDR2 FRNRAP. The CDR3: CASGSRDGNYNEQFF. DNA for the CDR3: TGTGCTAGTGGTTCCAGGGACGGAAACTACAATGAGCAGTTCTTC.

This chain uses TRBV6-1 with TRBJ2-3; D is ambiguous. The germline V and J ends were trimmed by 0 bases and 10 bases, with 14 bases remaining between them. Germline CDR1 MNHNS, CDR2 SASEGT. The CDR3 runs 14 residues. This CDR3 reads CASSEAVLALAQYF. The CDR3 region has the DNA TGTGCCAGCAGTGAAGCCGTTTTGGCCCTCGCGCAGTATTTT.